The 17 T cell receptor beta chains below were found in one sample sequenced in a study of shared clonotypes between healthy human individuals (TCRdb year 2020). For the CD8 naive samples, CD45RO-negative cells were positively selected for CCR7, yielding a CD45RA+CCR7+ population from which TemRA cells were excluded. The method behind the library was the immunoSEQ multiplex PCR assay. TCRdb stores this immuneACCESS table with in-frame sequences only. Part of the clones is absent; in the studies checked, under half of the shortfall reflects unresolved V genes, and no reason is known for the rest. The sample includes about 580,000 clones, with about 98% observed a single time. The ten biggest clones cover 0.3% of the sample. Source material: naive CD8+ T cells sorted from blood. What the cell subset or site label conveys for this sample: CD45RA+CCR7+. These receptors all stem from a man between 25 and 39 years old in good health.

This clone has a single count. The chain employs TRBV15 and TRBJ2-7; TRBD2 is a possible D gene (6 bases). CDR3 size: 14 residues. Germline V gene data show CDR1 as LNHNV and CDR2 as YYDKDF (reference sequence). Trimming removed 0 bases at V and 5 bases at J, with 11 bases between. Written as DNA, the CDR3 is TGTGCCACCAGCAGAGACCCGGGACTCGACGAGCAGTACTTC. It is translated as CATSRDPGLDEQYF. The full variable domain, with the rest looked up from reference TRBV15 and TRBJ2-7, is DAMVIQNPRYQVTQFGKPVTLSCSQTLNHNVMYWYQQKSSQAPKLLFHYYDKDFNNEADTPDNFQSRRPNTSFCFLDIRSPGLGDTAMYLCATSRDPGLDEQYFGPGTRLTVT.

V is TRBV7-9 and J is TRBJ1-3; D remains unclear. The length of the CDR3 is 13 residues. The V end lost 5 bases, the J end lost 8 bases, and 13 bases lay between the germline ends. Germline V lookup: CDR1 SEHNR, CDR2 FQNEAQ (reference sequence). DNA for the CDR3: TGTGCCAGCAGCCCGGCTGGGGAGGACACCATATATTTT. Translating it yields CASSPAGEDTIYF. Full variable domain (outside the CDR3, taken from reference TRBV7-9 and TRBJ1-3): DTGVSQNPRHKITKRGQNVTFRCDPISEHNRLYWYRQTLGQGPEFLTYFQNEAQLEKSRLLSDRFSAERPKGSFSTLEIQRTEQGDSAMYLCASSPAGEDTIYFGEGSWLTVV.

V usage is TRBV27 and J usage is TRBJ1-1; D is ambiguous. With 6 bases removed from V and 1 base from J, the gap between germline ends came to 12 bases. CDR3 length equals 14 residues. Germline CDR1 is MNHEY and CDR2 is SMNVEV (reference sequence). The CDR3 sequence: CASRQRGGNTEAFF. The CDR3 bases are TGTGCCAGCAGGCAACGAGGCGGGAACACTGAAGCTTTCTTT.

This sequence joins TRBV15 and TRBJ1-4; D gene uncertain. Germline CDR1 is LNHNV and CDR2 is YYDKDF (reference sequence). The CDR3 runs to 12 residues. With 10 bases removed from V and 5 bases from J, the gap between germline ends came to 11 bases. Written as DNA, the CDR3 is TGTGCCATCTCGGTGACGAATGAAAAACTGTTTTTT. This sequence encodes CAISVTNEKLFF.

The CDR3 region is CASSFRGLGSEQYF. As DNA, the CDR3 is TGCGCCAGCAGCTTTAGGGGGCTTGGAAGTGAGCAGTACTTC. This chain uses TRBV5-1 with TRBJ2-7, with 7 bases lining up with TRBD1. Germline V gives CDR1 SGHRS, CDR2 YFSETQ. The J segment lost 7 bases and the V segment lost 2 bases, leaving 9 bases of the junction unmatched. There are 14 residues in the CDR3.

J is TRBJ1-2 and V is TRBV7-2, with TRBD1 matching over 9 bases. The CDR3 has 15 residues. The ends lost 4 bases at V and 8 bases at J; junction bases unmatched: 11. Germline-derived CDR1 and CDR2 are SGHTA and FQGNSA. For the CDR3, the DNA is TGTGCCAGCAGCTCTATCACAGGGGGCGGCGGCGGCTACACCTTC. It is translated as CASSSITGGGGGYTF.

The CDR3 spells CASSQDRDTYNEQFF. The CDR3 DNA is TGTGCCAGCAGCCAAGACCGGGACACCTACAATGAGCAGTTCTTC. The rearrangement uses TRBV14 and TRBJ2-1; perhaps TRBD1 as D (6 bases). The CDR3 length is 15 residues. CDR1 is SGHDN and CDR2 is FVKESK in the germline V gene. The V and J ends lost 0 bases and 2 bases respectively, with 8 bases between them.

The chain joins TRBV27 to TRBJ1-2; weak D call: TRBD1 (5 bases). The CDR3 length is 19 residues. Looked up from germline, CDR1 is MNHEY and CDR2 is SMNVEV (reference sequence). V lost 0 bases and J 0 bases, leaving 20 bases between the germline ends. The CDR3 sequence: CASSLSTPGDWVTNYGYTF. Here the CDR3 DNA reads TGTGCCAGCAGTTTATCGACCCCGGGGGATTGGGTTACTAACTATGGCTACACCTTC.

V is TRBV27 and J is TRBJ2-7; a possible D gene is TRBD2 (6 bases). V gave up 2 bases and J gave up 0 bases, with 11 bases separating them. Germline CDR1 is MNHEY and CDR2 is SMNVEV (reference sequence). The CDR3 loop spans 15 amino acids. The CDR3 here is CASSLRGLSSYEQYF. Here the CDR3 DNA reads TGTGCCAGCAGTTTACGAGGACTAAGCTCCTACGAGCAGTACTTC.

The rearrangement uses TRBV7-8 and TRBJ1-1; D is unclear. Germline V gene lookup returns CDR1 SGHVS and CDR2 FQNEAQ. V was clipped by 2 bases and J by 3 bases, with 10 bases between them. CDR3 size: 14 residues. CDR3 coding DNA: TGTGCCAGCAGCTTAAAGGCACTGGACACTGAAGCTTTCTTT. This sequence encodes CASSLKALDTEAFF.

V and J are TRBV15 and TRBJ2-1; possible D gene TRBD1, 6 bases. Germline V gene lookup returns CDR1 LNHNV and CDR2 YYDKDF (reference sequence). V was pared by 0 bases and J by 3 bases, with 15 bases between. The CDR3 has 17 amino acids. CDR3 DNA: TGTGCCACCAGCAGAGATCCTGGCCAGGGGAACTACAATGAGCAGTTCTTC. Translation gives CATSRDPGQGNYNEQFF. Variable domain in full (rest from reference TRBV15 and TRBJ2-1): DAMVIQNPRYQVTQFGKPVTLSCSQTLNHNVMYWYQQKSSQAPKLLFHYYDKDFNNEADTPDNFQSRRPNTSFCFLDIRSPGLGDTAMYLCATSRDPGQGNYNEQFFGPGTRLTVL.

This chain joins TRBV30 and TRBJ2-6; the D call may be TRBD1 or TRBD2 (5 bases each). CDR1 is GTSNPN, CDR2 SVGIG, per germline (reference sequence). V was pared by 0 bases and J by 3 bases, with 18 bases between. CDR3 length: 18 residues. CDR3 in amino acids: CAWSVRGLSLFGANVLTF. The CDR3 bases are TGTGCCTGGAGTGTACGGGGCCTCTCTCTCTTTGGGGCCAACGTCCTGACTTTC.

The CDR3 sequence is CASSPGTSGSPDTQYF. The CDR3 nucleotides are TGTGCCAGCAGCCCAGGGACTAGCGGGAGTCCAGATACGCAGTATTTT. This rearrangement joins TRBV7-9 to TRBJ2-3; 14 nucleotides match TRBD2. The V segment lost 5 bases and the J segment 4 bases; nucleotides outside the gene matches: 5. Germline V gene data show CDR1 as SEHNR and CDR2 as FQNEAQ (reference sequence). This CDR3 spans 16 amino acids. Full variable domain (remainder filled in from reference TRBV7-9 and TRBJ2-3): DTGVSQNPRHKITKRGQNVTFRCDPISEHNRLYWYRQTLGQGPEFLTYFQNEAQLEKSRLLSDRFSAERPKGSFSTLEIQRTEQGDSAMYLCASSPGTSGSPDTQYFGPGTRLTVL.

This chain links TRBV25-1 with TRBJ2-5; tentative D call: TRBD2 (6 bases). Trimming left V 3 bases short and J 5 bases short, with 13 bases between. CDR1 MGHDK and CDR2 SYGVNS come from the germline V gene. The CDR3 covers 14 residues. The CDR3 DNA reads TGTGCCAGCAGTGAGGAGGGCGGTTGGGAGACCCAGTACTTC. This encodes CASSEEGGWETQYF.

The V call is TRBV29-1, the J call TRBJ1-2; 7 positions match TRBD1. V dropped 6 bases and J dropped 3; count of bases not matched to a gene: 4. The length of the CDR3 is 12 residues. Germline CDR1 and CDR2: SQVTM and ANQGSEA. CDR3 DNA sequence: TGCAGCGTGAGACAGGGTGACTATGGCTACACCTTC. It is translated as CSVRQGDYGYTF.

The rearrangement joins TRBV5-6 to TRBJ2-1; D is undetermined. CDR1 is SGHDT and CDR2 is YYEEEE in the germline V gene. This CDR3 is 14 amino acids long. With 4 bases removed from V and 8 bases from J, the gap between germline ends came to 16 bases. This chain's CDR3 is CASSPIMVTYEQFF. CDR3 nucleotide sequence: TGTGCCAGCAGCCCGATCATGGTTACGTATGAGCAGTTCTTC.

This sequence joins TRBV7-6 and TRBJ2-5; D possibly corresponds to TRBD2 (5 bases). Germline V gene sequence: CDR1 SGHVS, CDR2 FNYEAQ. The CDR3 is 18 amino acids. Trimming removed 5 bases at V and 3 bases at J, with 25 bases between. CDR3: CASSPSAGDLRKKETQYF. The CDR3 region has the DNA TGTGCCAGCAGCCCCTCTGCGGGTGACCTAAGGAAAAAAGAGACCCAGTACTTC.